Included here is one T cell receptor (beta chain) sequence, with context. This specimen belongs to a study of OX40 agonist ivuxolimab in advanced cancers. The V gene lost 3 bases and the J gene lost 6 bases, with 11 bases spanning the gap. The CDR3 spans 14 residues. CDR1 MDHEN and CDR2 SYDVKM come from the germline V gene. Sequencing used immunoSEQ multiplex PCR; TCRdb keeps in-frame clones, though not all of them. The table records 65,000 to 80,000 clones, roughly nine tenths of them present only once. The sequence came from an adult with an advanced solid tumor such as melanoma, head and neck, liver or kidney cancer. V is TRBV28 and J is TRBJ2-2, with D possibly TRBD2 on 5 matching bases. The starting material was CD4+ or CD8+ T cells sorted from blood, obtained in a trial of the OX40 agonist ivuxolimab. This chain's CDR3 is CASSFPLEAGELFF. As DNA, the CDR3 is TGTGCCAGCAGTTTCCCACTAGAAGCCGGGGAGCTGTTTTTT.